This TCR beta chain was captured by sequencing in a study of blood T cells in healthy people across ages. A second 7 to 11 cycle PCR used barcoded and J-beta primers. TCRdb itself ran the 5' RACE reads through MiXCR, one entry per CDR3 protein. Of 900,000 to 950,000 distinct CDR3 sequences in the sample, almost 30% were seen once. As to this clonotype: This may stem from a read error, because a much larger clone lies one nucleotide away.

The V gene's germline CDR1 is SGHVS and CDR2 FQNEAQ. This CDR3 comprises 17 residues. The data also belong to a second study, concerning T cells of mothers and their children.

The source is a woman in her thirties or forties in good health. Input material: blood. The chain uses TRBV7-8 and TRBJ2-1; 10 positions match TRBD1. CDR3 DNA: TGTGCCGGCAGCTTAGCGGGACAGGGGTCGGGGTACAATGAGCAGTTCTTC. Amino acid sequence: CAGSLAGQGSGYNEQFF.